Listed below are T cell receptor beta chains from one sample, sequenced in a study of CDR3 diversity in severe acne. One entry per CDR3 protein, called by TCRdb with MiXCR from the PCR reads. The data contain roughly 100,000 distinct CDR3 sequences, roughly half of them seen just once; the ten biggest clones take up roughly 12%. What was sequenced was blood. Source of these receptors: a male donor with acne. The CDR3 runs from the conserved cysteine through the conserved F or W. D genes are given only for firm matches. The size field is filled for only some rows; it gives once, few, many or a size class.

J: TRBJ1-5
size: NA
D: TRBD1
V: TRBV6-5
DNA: TGTGCCAGCAGGTCGACCGGGACAGGGAACAATCAGCCCCAGCATTTT
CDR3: CASRSTGTGNNQPQHF

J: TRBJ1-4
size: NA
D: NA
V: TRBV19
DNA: TGTGCCAGTAGTATAGACCGAGAAAAACTGTTTTTT
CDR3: CASSIDREKLFF

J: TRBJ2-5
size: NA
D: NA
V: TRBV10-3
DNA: TGTGCCATCAGTGAGTCTCGGGCAGGGCGGGAGACCCAGTACTTC
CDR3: CAISESRAGRETQYF

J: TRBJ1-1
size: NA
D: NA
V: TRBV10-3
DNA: TGTGCCATCAGTGAGTCAAACACAGGGTTGATGGCTGAAGCTTTCTTT
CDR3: CAISESNTGLMAEAFF

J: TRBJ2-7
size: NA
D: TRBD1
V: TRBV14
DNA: TGTGCCAGCAGCCAAGGACAGGGACCCTACGAGCAGTACTTC
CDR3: CASSQGQGPYEQYF

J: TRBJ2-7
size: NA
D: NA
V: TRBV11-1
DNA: TGTGCCAGCAGCTTAGGAGGGGATACGGACGAGCAGTACTTC
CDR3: CASSLGGDTDEQYF

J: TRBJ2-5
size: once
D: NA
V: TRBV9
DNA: TGTGCCAGCATCAGTATTCAAGAGACCCAGTACTTC
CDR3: CASISIQETQYF

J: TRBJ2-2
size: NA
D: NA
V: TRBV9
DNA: TGTGCCAGCAGCCCCCTTGTCACCGGGGAGCTGTTTTTT
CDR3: CASSPLVTGELFF

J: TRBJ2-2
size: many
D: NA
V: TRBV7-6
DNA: TGTGCCAGCAGCTTTGGGGGTCTGATAAACACCGGGGAGCTGTTTTTT
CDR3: CASSFGGLINTGELFF

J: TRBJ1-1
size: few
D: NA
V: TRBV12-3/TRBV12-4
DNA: TGTGCCAGCAGTTTAGTTCGGAAGAACACTGAAGCTTTCTTT
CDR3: CASSLVRKNTEAFF

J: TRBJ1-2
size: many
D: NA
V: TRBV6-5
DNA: TGTGCCAGCAGAGACAGTTTCGACGGCTACACCTTC
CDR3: CASRDSFDGYTF

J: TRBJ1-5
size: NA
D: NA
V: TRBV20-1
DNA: TGCAGTGCCAGCCACCTTTGGCATTACAATCAGCCCCAGCATTTT
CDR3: CSASHLWHYNQPQHF

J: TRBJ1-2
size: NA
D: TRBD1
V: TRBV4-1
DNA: TGCGCCAGCAGCCATCGGGGACAGGGAACCCAGGGCTACACCTTC
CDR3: CASSHRGQGTQGYTF

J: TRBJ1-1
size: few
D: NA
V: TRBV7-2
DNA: TGTGCCAGCAGGGGGACGGGGGACACTGAAGCTTTCTTT
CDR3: CASRGTGDTEAFF

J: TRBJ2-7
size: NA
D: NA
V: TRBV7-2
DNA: TGTGCCAGCAGCTTGGGACACGAACCCTACGAGCAGTACTTC
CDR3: CASSLGHEPYEQYF

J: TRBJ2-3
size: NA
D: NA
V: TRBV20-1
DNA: TGCAGTGCTGAACAGCGGAGCACGGATACGCAGTATTTT
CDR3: CSAEQRSTDTQYF

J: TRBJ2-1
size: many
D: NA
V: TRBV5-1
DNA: TGCGCCAGCAGCCCGCGGTCGGGGGACGGCCCCAATGAGCAGTTCTTC
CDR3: CASSPRSGDGPNEQFF

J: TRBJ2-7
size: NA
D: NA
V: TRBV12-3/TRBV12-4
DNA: TGTGCCAGCAGTTTGGGTGCACGCTCCTACGAGCAGTACTTC
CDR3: CASSLGARSYEQYF

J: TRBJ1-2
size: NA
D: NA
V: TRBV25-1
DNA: TGCGCCAGCAGTGAAGGACCGGGGTATGGCTACACCTTC
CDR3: CASSEGPGYGYTF

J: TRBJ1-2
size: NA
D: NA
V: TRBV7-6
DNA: TGTGCCAGCAGCTTAGCGGGCGTCGGCGGAGCTAACTATGGCTACACCTTC
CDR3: CASSLAGVGGANYGYTF

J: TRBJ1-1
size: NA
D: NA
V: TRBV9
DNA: TGTGCCAGCACCCGAGGGTTGATGAACACTGAAGCTTTCTTT
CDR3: CASTRGLMNTEAFF

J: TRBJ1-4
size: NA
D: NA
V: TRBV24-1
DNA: TGTGCCAGCAGTTCCGAAGGCGAAAAACTGTTTTTT
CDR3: CASSSEGEKLFF

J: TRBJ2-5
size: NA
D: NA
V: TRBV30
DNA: TGTGTCTGGAGTTCCGGGCTGGGCGAAGAGACCCAGTACTTC
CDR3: CVWSSGLGEETQYF

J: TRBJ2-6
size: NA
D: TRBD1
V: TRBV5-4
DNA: TGTGCCAGCAGCTCGGGAGACCAGGGGGCGTCTGGGGCCAACGTCCTGACTTTC
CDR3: CASSSGDQGASGANVLTF

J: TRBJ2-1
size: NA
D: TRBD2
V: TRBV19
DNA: TGTGCCAGTAGTATAGCTAGCGGGTACAATGAGCAGTTCTTC
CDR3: CASSIASGYNEQFF

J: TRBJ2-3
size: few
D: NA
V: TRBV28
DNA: TGTGCCAGCAGCCCAGGAGTTACGCAGTATTTT
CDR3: CASSPGVTQYF

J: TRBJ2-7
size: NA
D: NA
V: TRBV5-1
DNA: TGCGCCAGCAGCTATACAGGGACGGACGAGCAGTACTTC
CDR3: CASSYTGTDEQYF

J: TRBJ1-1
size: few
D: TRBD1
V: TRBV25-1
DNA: TGTGCCAGCAGCCGGGACAGGGGGCGAGGCACTGAAGCTTTCTTT
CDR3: CASSRDRGRGTEAFF

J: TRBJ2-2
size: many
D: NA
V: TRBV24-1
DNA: TGTGCCACCAGTGACCCCACCGGGGAGCTGTTTTTT
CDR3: CATSDPTGELFF

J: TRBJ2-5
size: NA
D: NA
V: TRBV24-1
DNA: TGTGCCACCAGTGATGCTGAGACCCAGTACTTC
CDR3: CATSDAETQYF

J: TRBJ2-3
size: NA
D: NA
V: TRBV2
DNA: TGTGCCAGCAGTGAGGCTAGCGGCACAGATACGCAGTATTTT
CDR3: CASSEASGTDTQYF

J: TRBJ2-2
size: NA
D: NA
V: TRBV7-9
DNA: TGTGCCAGCAGCATTCGACAGCCCTATGCTTCGAACACCGGGGAGCTGTTTTTT
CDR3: CASSIRQPYASNTGELFF

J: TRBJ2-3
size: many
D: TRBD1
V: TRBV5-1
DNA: TGCGCCAGCAGCTTGGCAAGACAGGGGACAGATACGCAGTATTTT
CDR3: CASSLARQGTDTQYF

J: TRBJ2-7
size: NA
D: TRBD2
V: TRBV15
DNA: TGTGCCACAAGCGGGGCCCGGTACGAGCGGTACTTC
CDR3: CATSGARYERYF

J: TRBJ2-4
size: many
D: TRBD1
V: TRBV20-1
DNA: TGCAGTGCTAGATATGACAGGGACAGAATTAAAAACATTCAGTACTTC
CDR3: CSARYDRDRIKNIQYF

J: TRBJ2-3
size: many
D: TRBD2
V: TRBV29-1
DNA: TGCAGCACTCGGGGAGGGACCCGAACAGATACGCAGTATTTT
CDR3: CSTRGGTRTDTQYF

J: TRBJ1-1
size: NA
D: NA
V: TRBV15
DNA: TGTGCCACCCGGGCGGTGAACACTGAAGCTTTCTTT
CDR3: CATRAVNTEAFF

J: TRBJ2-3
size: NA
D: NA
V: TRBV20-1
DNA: TGCAGTGATTCCCGCACAGATACGCAGTATTTT
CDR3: CSDSRTDTQYF

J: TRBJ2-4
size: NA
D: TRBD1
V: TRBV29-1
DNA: TGCAGCGTTGTCGGACAGGGGGATAACATTCAGTACTTC
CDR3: CSVVGQGDNIQYF

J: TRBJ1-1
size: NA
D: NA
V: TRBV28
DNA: TGTGCCAGCAGAACCTTGAACACTGAAGCTTTCTTT
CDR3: CASRTLNTEAFF

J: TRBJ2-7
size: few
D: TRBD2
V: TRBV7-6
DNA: TGTGCCAGCAGCTTAGCGACTAGCGGGAGGGGCGTATACGAGCAGTACTTC
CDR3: CASSLATSGRGVYEQYF

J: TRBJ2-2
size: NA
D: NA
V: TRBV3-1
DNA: TGTGCCAGCAGCCAACGCGGGTCGGACGGGGAGCTGTTTTTT
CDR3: CASSQRGSDGELFF

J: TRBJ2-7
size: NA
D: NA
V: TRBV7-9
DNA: TGTGCCAGCTCCGACAATTGGAGCGACGAGCAGTACTTC
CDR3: CASSDNWSDEQYF

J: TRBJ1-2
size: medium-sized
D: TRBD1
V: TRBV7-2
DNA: TGTGCCAGCAGCTTATCGGGACAGGGCTACTATGGCTACACCTTC
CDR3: CASSLSGQGYYGYTF

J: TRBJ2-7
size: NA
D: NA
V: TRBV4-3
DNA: TGCGCCAGCAGCCAAGGGGGGTACCGCGAGCAGTACTTC
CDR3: CASSQGGYREQYF

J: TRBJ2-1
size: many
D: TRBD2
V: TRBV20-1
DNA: TGCAGTGCTCGGACTAGCGGGGGGGGATGGGCCTTC
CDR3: CSARTSGGGWAF

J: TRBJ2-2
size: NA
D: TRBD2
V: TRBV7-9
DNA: TGTGCCAGCAGCTCCGGGACTAGCGGTTGGACCGGGGAGCTGTTTTTT
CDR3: CASSSGTSGWTGELFF

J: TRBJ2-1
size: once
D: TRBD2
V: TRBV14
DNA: TGTGCCGGCAGCTCTTTGACTAGCGGGAGGGGTCTGCGTGAGCAGTTCTTC
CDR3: CAGSSLTSGRGLREQFF

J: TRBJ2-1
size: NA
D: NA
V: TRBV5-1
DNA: TGCGCCGGCAGCTTGGATGGGAGAGTCTTCTACAATGAGCAGTTCTTC
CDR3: CAGSLDGRVFYNEQFF

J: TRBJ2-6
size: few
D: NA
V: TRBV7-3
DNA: TGTGCCAGCAGCCCCTTTGGGGGGGCCAACGTCCTGACTTTC
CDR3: CASSPFGGANVLTF

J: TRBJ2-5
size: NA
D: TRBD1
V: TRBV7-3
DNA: TGTGCCAGCAGCTTAATAGCCGGACAGGACCAAGAGACCCAGTACTTC
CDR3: CASSLIAGQDQETQYF

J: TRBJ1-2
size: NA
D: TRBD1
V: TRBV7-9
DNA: TGTGCCAGCAGCCAGGAAACCCTCTTTCCTACAGGGGAGGCTAAAGGCTACACCTTC
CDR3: CASSQETLFPTGEAKGYTF

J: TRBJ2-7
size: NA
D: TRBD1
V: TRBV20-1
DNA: TGCAGTGCCCGGCCAGGGGGTTACGAGCAGTACTTC
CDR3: CSARPGGYEQYF

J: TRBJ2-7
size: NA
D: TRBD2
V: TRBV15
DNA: TGTGCCACCAGCAGAGTCAAAGGACTAGCGGGTGAGCAGTACTTC
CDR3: CATSRVKGLAGEQYF

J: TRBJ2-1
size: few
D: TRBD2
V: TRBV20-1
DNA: TGCAGTGCTAGGACCGCCGGGACTAGTGGCGGGGAGCAGTTCTTC
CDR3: CSARTAGTSGGEQFF

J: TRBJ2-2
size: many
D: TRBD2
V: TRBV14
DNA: TGTGCCAGCAACAGCGGGCTAGCGGGATACACCGGGGAGCTGTTTTTT
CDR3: CASNSGLAGYTGELFF

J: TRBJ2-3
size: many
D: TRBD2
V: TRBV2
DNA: TGTGCCTCCCTCCGAGGCGGGAGGGCCCGGGATACGCAGTATTTT
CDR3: CASLRGGRARDTQYF